This is a list of T cell receptor beta chains from one sample in a study of blood T cell repertoires in COVID-19. Sequencing was performed with immunoSEQ multiplex PCR; in TCRdb, only in-frame clones are kept and a portion is missing. Among under 200,000 clones listed, more than 70% were seen once. The material sequenced was PBMCs or T cells enriched from blood (not recorded which). The receptors come from a man between 60 and 75 years old who had recovered from COVID-19. CDR3s include the opening cysteine and the closing phenylalanine or tryptophan. Each record gives: CDR3 length, clone size, D gene, V gene, J gene, CDR3 DNA, CDR3 protein. The D gene is left open where the match is weak. Some rows mark clone size as missing; the rest say once, few, many or name a class of expanded clone.

>15|.|.|TRBV28|TRBJ1-1
TGTGCCAGCATCCTGATTGGGGCCAGTAACACTGAAGCTTTCTTT
CASILIGASNTEAFF
>18|.|.|TRBV19|TRBJ2-7
TGTGCCAGTAGTATAGATGCAAAACTACAGGGTCCGGCCTACGAGCAGTACTTC
CASSIDAKLQGPAYEQYF
>15|.|TRBD1|TRBV6-5|TRBJ1-1
TGTGCCAGCACCGCGGACAGGGAGGAGAACACTGAAGCTTTCTTT
CASTADREENTEAFF
>15|.|TRBD2|TRBV28|TRBJ2-7
TGTGCCAGCACTCCAACTAGCGGCCCCACCTACGAGCAGTACTTC
CASTPTSGPTYEQYF
>13|.|.|TRBV5-1|TRBJ1-1
TGCGCCAGCAGCTTTTCGGTGAACACTGAAGCTTTCTTT
CASSFSVNTEAFF
>13|.|.|TRBV2|TRBJ1-2
TGTGCCAGCAGTTCTTGGACAGCCAGTGGCTACACCTTC
CASSSWTASGYTF
>16|.|TRBD1|TRBV27|TRBJ2-1
TGTGCCATTGACAGGGATTTGTCCCGTTTCAACAATGAGCAGTTCTTC
CAIDRDLSRFNNEQFF
>14|.|TRBD1|TRBV7-2|TRBJ2-3
TGTGCCAGCAGCCAAACAGGGGCGGCAGATACGCAGTATTTT
CASSQTGAADTQYF
>12|.|TRBD2|TRBV11-2|TRBJ2-1
TGTGCCAGCAGCTTCGGGGGGGAAGAGCAGTTCTTC
CASSFGGEEQFF
>18|.|.|TRBV18|TRBJ1-6
TGTGCCAGCTCACCACCCCGGGGGGCGCCTAACTATAATTCACCCCTCCACTTT
CASSPPRGAPNYNSPLHF
>16|.|TRBD2|TRBV7-3|TRBJ2-3
TGTGCCAGCAGCCTTGGACTAGCGGGACTCACAGATACGCAGTATTTT
CASSLGLAGLTDTQYF
>15|few|.|TRBV7-6|TRBJ2-7
TGTGCCAGCAGCTTAGCGGGAGCAAAAACCGGCGAGCAGTACTTC
CASSLAGAKTGEQYF
>14|.|.|TRBV2|TRBJ2-1
TGTGCCAGCAGTGAGGGGGGCTCCTACAATGAGCAGTTCTTC
CASSEGGSYNEQFF
>13|.|.|TRBV19|TRBJ1-2
TGTGCCAGTAGTATAAGGAGCGCCTCCAGCTACACCTTC
CASSIRSASSYTF
>14|.|.|TRBV7-2|TRBJ1-5
TGTGCCAGCAGCTCCCGGAGGGCCGCTCAGCCCCAGCATTTT
CASSSRRAAQPQHF
>13|.|.|TRBV9|TRBJ2-3
TGTGCCAGCAGCGTAGCTCTTACAGATACGCAGTATTTT
CASSVALTDTQYF
>15|.|.|TRBV2|TRBJ1-6
TGTGCCAGCTTAGGGAGGGGTTCCTATAATTCACCCCTCCACTTT
CASLGRGSYNSPLHF
>11|.|.|TRBV27|TRBJ1-2
TGTGCCAGCATCATGCGCCGGGGCTACACCTTC
CASIMRRGYTF
>15|once|.|TRBV15|TRBJ2-1
TGTGCCACCAGCAACAGGGGGGGGGCCTACAATGAGCAGTTCTTC
CATSNRGGAYNEQFF
>15|few|.|TRBV28|TRBJ1-2
TGTGCCAGCAGTCCGCAATCTGGGGGGGGCTATGGCTACACCTTC
CASSPQSGGGYGYTF
>15|.|.|TRBV30|TRBJ1-1
TGTGCCTGGAGTGTCCGGGCAGGGGTGAACACTGAAGCTTTCTTT
CAWSVRAGVNTEAFF
>16|.|.|TRBV4-2|TRBJ2-7
TGTGCCAGCAGCCAAGATCAAGGCGACAGCTCCTACGAGCAGTACTTC
CASSQDQGDSSYEQYF
>13|.|.|TRBV27|TRBJ2-2
TGTGCCAGCAACGCGGCCAACACCGGGGAGCTGTTTTTT
CASNAANTGELFF
>15|.|.|TRBV19|TRBJ1-1
TGTGCCAGTAGCAAGCCGGGCGGGTTGAACACTGAAGCTTTCTTT
CASSKPGGLNTEAFF
>15|.|TRBD1|TRBV10-3|TRBJ2-7
TGTGCCATCAGCTCTGGGGGACAGGGGGGGTACGAGCAGTACTTC
CAISSGGQGGYEQYF
>15|.|.|TRBV11-2|TRBJ1-6
TGTGCCAGCAGCTTAAGGACAGCTGATAATTCACCCCTCCACTTT
CASSLRTADNSPLHF
>14|.|.|TRBV6-5|TRBJ1-1
TGTGCCAGCAGTTACGGAGGGGACAACACTGAAGCTTTCTTT
CASSYGGDNTEAFF